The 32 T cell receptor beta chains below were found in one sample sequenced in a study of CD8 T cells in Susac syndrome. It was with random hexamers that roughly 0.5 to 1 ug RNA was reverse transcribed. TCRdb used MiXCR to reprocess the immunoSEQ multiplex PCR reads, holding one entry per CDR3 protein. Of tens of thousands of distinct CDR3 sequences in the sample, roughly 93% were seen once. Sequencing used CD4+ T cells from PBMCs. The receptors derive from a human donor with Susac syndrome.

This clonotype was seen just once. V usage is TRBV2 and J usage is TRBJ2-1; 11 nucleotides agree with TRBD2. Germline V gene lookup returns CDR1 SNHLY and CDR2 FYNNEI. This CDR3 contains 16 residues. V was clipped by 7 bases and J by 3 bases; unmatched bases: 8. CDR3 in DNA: TGTGCCAGCAAGCATACCGGGACTAGCGGCTACAATGAGCAGTTCTTC. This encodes CASKHTGTSGYNEQFF.

CDR3 nucleotides: TGTGCCAGCAGCTTTGGGACAGGGGTTGCTTCTGGGGCCAACGTCCTGACTTTC. It yields the protein CASSFGTGVASGANVLTF. This sequence joins TRBV11-3 and TRBJ2-6, with 10 positions matching TRBD1. V lost 3 bases, J lost 1 base, and 6 bases stayed unmatched. The CDR3 contains 18 residues. Germline CDR1 is SGHNT and CDR2 is YENEEA.

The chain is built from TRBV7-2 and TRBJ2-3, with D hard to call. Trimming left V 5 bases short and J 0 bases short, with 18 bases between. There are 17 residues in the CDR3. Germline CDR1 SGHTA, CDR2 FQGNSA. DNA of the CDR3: TGTGCCAGCAGCGCAGCCCACAGCCCCGCTAGCACAGATACGCAGTATTTT. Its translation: CASSAAHSPASTDTQYF.

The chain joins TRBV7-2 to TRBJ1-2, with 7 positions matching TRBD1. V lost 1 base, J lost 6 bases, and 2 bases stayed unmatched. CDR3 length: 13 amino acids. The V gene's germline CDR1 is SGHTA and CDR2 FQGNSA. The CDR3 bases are TGTGCCAGCAGCTTAGGACAGGGCGATGGCTACACCTTC. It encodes CASSLGQGDGYTF.

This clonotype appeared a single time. The CDR3 nucleotides read TGTGCCAGCAGCCCAATATGGTATGCAACTAATGAAAAACTGTTTTTT. Protein sequence: CASSPIWYATNEKLFF. This sequence joins TRBV3-1 and TRBJ1-4; D call uncertain. The V and J ends lost 4 bases and 0 bases respectively, with 12 bases between them. Germline CDR1 is LGHDT and CDR2 is YNNKEL (reference sequence). The CDR3 is 16 amino acids.

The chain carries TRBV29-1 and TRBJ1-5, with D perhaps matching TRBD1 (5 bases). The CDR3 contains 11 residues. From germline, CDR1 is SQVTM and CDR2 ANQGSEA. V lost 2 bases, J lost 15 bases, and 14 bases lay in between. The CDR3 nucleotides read TGCAGCGTTGAATCGGAGGGGATATCGCATTTT. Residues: CSVESEGISHF.

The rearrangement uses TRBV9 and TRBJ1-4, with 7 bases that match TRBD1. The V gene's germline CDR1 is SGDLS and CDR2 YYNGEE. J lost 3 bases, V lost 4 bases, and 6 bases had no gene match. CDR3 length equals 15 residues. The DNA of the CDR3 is TGTGCCAGCAGCCCCCGGACAGGATCTAATGAAAAACTGTTTTTT. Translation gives CASSPRTGSNEKLFF.

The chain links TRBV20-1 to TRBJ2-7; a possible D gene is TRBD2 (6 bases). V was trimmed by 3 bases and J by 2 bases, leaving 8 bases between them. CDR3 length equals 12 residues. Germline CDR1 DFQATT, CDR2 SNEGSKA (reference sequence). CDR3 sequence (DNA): TGCAGTGCTAGCGGGGGTACCTACGAGCAGTACTTC. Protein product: CSASGGTYEQYF.

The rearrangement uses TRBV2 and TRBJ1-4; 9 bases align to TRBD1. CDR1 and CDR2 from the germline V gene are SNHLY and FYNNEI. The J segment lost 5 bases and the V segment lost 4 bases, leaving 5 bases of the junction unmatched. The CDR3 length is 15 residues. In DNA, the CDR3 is TGTGCCAGCAGTGGTTCCGGGACAGGGAATGAAAAACTGTTTTTT. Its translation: CASSGSGTGNEKLFF.

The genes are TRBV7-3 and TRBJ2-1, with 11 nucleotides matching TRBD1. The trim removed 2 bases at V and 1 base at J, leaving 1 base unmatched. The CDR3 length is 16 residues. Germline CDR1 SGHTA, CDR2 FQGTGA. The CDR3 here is CASSLRDRGSYNEQFF. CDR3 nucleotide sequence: TGTGCCAGCAGCTTACGGGACAGGGGGTCCTACAATGAGCAGTTCTTC.

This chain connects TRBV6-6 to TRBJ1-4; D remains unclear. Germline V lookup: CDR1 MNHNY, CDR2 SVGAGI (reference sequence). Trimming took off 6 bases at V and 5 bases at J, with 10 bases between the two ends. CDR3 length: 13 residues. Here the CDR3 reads CASRGLGNEKLFF. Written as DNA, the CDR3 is TGTGCCAGCAGGGGTTTAGGCAATGAAAAACTGTTTTTT.

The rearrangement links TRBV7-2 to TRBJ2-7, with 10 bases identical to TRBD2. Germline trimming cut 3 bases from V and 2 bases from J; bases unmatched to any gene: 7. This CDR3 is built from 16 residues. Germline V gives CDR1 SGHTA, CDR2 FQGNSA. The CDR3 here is CASSFLGAGGPYEQYF. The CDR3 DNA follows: TGTGCCAGCAGCTTCCTAGGAGCGGGGGGGCCCTACGAGCAGTACTTC.

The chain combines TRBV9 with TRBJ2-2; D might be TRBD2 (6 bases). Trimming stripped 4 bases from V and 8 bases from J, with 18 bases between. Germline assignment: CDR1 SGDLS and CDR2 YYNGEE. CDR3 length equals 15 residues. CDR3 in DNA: TGTGCCAGCAGCCCCCAAGTGGAGGGAATAGGGGAGCTGTTTTTT. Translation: CASSPQVEGIGELFF. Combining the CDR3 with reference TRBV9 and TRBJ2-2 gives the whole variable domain DSGVTQTPKHLITATGQRVTLRCSPRSGDLSVYWYQQSLDQGLQFLIQYYNGEERAKGNILERFSAQQFPDLHSELNLSSLELGDSALYFCASSPQVEGIGELFFGEGSRLTVL.

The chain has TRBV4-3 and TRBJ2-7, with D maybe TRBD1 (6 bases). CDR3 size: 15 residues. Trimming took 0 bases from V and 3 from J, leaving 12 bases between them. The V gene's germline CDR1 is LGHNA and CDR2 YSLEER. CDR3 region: CASSQDETGRYEQYF. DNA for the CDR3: TGCGCCAGCAGCCAAGATGAGACAGGACGCTACGAGCAGTACTTC.

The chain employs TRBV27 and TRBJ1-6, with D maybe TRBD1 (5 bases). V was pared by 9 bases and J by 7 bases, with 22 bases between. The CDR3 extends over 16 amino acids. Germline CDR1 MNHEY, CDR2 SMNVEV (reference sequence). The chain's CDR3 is CASEPGGGRVNSPLHF. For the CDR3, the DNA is TGTGCCAGTGAACCCGGGGGTGGACGGGTGAATTCACCCCTCCACTTT.

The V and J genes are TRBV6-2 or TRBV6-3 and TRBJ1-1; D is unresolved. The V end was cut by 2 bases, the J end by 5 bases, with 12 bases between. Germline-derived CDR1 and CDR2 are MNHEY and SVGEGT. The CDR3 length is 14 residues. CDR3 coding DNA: TGTGCCAGCAGTTACCCCCAGTCGGGGACTGAAGCTTTCTTT. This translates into CASSYPQSGTEAFF.

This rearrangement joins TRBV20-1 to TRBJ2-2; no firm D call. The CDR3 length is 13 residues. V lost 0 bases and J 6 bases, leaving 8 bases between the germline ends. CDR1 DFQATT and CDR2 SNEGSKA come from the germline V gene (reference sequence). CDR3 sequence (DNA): TGCAGTGCTAGAGATTTGATTCCCGGGGAGCTGTTTTTT. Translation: CSARDLIPGELFF.

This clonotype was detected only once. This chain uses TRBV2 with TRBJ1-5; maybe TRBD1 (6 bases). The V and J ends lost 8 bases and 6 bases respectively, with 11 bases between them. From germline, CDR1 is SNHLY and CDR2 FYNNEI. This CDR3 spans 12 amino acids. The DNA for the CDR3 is TGTGCCAGCGGACAGAGAAGTCAGCCCCAGCATTTT. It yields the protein CASGQRSQPQHF.

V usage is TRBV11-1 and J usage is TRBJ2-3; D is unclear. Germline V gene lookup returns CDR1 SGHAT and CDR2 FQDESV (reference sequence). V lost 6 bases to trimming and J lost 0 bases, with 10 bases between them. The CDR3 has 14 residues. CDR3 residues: CASRSKTSTDTQYF. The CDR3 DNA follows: TGTGCCAGCAGATCCAAAACTAGCACAGATACGCAGTATTTT.

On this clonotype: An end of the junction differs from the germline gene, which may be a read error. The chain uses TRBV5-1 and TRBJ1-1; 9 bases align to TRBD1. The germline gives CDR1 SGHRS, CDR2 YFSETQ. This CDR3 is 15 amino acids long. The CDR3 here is CASSGQGSQNTEVFF. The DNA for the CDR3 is TGCGCCAGCAGCGGACAGGGGTCCCAGAACACTGAAGTTTTCTTT.

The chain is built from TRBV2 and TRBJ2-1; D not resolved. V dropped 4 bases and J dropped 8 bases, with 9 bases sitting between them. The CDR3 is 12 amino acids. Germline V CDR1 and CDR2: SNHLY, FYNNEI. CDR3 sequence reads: CASSAWDDEQFF. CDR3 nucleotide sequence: TGTGCCAGCAGTGCGTGGGATGATGAGCAGTTCTTC.

CDR3 bases: TGCAGTGCTAGTACCTGGACAGGGATCACAGATACGCAGTATTTT. It yields the protein CSASTWTGITDTQYF. This chain links TRBV20-1 with TRBJ2-3; 8 bases agree with TRBD1. CDR3 length: 15 amino acids. J gave up 2 bases and V 3 bases, and 7 bases lay outside the gene matches. Germline CDR1 DFQATT, CDR2 SNEGSKA (reference sequence).

CDR3 in DNA: TGTGCCAGCAGCGTAGCTGACCACTCATCCTACGAGCAGTACTTC. Its translation: CASSVADHSSYEQYF. The chain couples TRBV9 to TRBJ2-7; D remains ambiguous. The CDR3 spans 15 residues. Germline V lookup: CDR1 SGDLS, CDR2 YYNGEE. With 0 bases removed from V and 1 base from J, the gap between germline ends came to 11 bases.

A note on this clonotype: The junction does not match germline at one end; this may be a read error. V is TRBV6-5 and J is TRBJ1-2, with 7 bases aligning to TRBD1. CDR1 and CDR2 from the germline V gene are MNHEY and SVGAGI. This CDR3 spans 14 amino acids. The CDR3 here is CASRRTGANYGCTF. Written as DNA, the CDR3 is TGTGCCAGCAGAAGGACAGGAGCTAACTATGGCTGCACCTTC.

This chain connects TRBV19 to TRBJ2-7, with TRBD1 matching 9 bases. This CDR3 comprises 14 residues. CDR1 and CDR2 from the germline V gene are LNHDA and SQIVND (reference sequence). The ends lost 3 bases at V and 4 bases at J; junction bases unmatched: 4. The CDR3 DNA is TGTGCCAGTAGTATGACGACAGGGGGGTACGAGCAGTACTTC. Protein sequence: CASSMTTGGYEQYF.

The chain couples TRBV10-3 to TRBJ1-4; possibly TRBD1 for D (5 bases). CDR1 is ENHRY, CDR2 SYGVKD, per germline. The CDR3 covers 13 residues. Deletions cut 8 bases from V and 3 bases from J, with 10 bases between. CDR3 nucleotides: TGTGCCATCGCAGACAGACCTAATGAAAAACTGTTTTTT. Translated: CAIADRPNEKLFF.

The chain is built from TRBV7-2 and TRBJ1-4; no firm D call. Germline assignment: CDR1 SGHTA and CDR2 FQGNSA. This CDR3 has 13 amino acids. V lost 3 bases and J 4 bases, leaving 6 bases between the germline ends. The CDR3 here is CASSFRRNEKLFF. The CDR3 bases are TGTGCCAGCAGCTTCCGACGTAATGAAAAACTGTTTTTT. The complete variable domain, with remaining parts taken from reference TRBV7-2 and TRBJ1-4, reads GAGVSQSPSNKVTEKGKDVELRCDPISGHTALYWYRQSLGQGLEFLIYFQGNSAPDKSGLPSDRFSAERTGGSVSTLTIQRTQQEDSAVYLCASSFRRNEKLFFGSGTQLSVL.

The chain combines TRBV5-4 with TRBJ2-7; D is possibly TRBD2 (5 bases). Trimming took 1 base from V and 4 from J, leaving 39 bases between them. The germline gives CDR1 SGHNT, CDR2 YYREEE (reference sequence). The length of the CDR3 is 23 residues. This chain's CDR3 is CASSLSRMSWGLGEGKIIYEQYF. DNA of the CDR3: TGTGCCAGCAGCTTGTCTAGGATGTCTTGGGGTCTGGGCGAGGGAAAAATAATTTACGAGCAGTACTTC.

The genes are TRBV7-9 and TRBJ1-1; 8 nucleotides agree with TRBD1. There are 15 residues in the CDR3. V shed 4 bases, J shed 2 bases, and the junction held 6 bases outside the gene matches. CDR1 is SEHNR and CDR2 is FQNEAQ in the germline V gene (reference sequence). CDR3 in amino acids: CASSSLGTGNTEAFF. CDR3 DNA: TGTGCCAGCAGCTCCTTAGGGACAGGCAACACTGAAGCTTTCTTT.

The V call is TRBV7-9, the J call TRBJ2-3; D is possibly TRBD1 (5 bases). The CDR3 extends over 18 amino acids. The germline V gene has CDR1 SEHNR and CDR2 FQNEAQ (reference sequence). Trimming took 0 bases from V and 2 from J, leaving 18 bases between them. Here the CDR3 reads CASSLAFRNPRDTDTQYF. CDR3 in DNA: TGTGCCAGCAGCTTAGCCTTCAGGAATCCCAGGGACACAGATACGCAGTATTTT.

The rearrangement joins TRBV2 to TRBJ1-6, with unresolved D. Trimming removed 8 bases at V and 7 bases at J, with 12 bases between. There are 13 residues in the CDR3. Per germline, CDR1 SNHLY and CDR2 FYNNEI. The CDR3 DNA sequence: TGTGCCAGCCTCCGGGTCCACAATTCACCCCTCCACTTT. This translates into CASLRVHNSPLHF.

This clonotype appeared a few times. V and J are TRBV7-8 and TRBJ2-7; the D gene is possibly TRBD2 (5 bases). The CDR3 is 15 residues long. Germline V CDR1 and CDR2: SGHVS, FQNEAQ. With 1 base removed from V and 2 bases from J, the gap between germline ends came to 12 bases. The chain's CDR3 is CASSLGRTDTYEQYF. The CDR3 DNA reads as TGTGCCAGCAGCTTAGGGAGGACGGATACCTACGAGCAGTACTTC.